The text below deals with one T cell receptor (beta chain). These data originate in a study of blood T cell repertoires in COVID-19. Across the study: Whether acute or convalescent, the COVID-19 samples came from the United States, Italy and Spain. Sources were T cells, B-cell-depleted T cells, or PBMCs; the material itself was cDNA or gDNA.

The CDR3 extends over 14 amino acids. The V and J ends lost 6 bases and 3 bases, in that order; junction bases with no gene match: 7. Germline CDR1 MDHEN, CDR2 SYDVKM. Original processing methods: Reference gene primers were amplified, and this amplification served to estimate nucleated cell counts. Sequencing was performed with immunoSEQ multiplex PCR; in TCRdb, only in-frame clones are kept and a portion is missing. V and J calls and clone size are copied from that table; D and trimming were computed from the DNA. The data contain a few hundred thousand clones, around nine tenths of them singletons.

The sample comprised peripheral blood. The chain is built from TRBV28 and TRBJ2-7, with 8 nucleotides matching TRBD1. The receptor was isolated from a woman aged 55-75 years with acute or convalescent COVID-19. The CDR3 nucleotides are TGTGCCAGCAGCCTAAGGACAGGGAACTACGAGCAGTACTTC. The encoded protein is CASSLRTGNYEQYF. The full variable domain, its missing parts supplied by reference TRBV28 and TRBJ2-7, is DVKVTQSSRYLVKRTGEKVFLECVQDMDHENMFWYRQDPGLGLRLIYFSYDVKMKEKGDIPEGYSVSREKKERFSLILESASTNQTSMYLCASSLRTGNYEQYFGPGTRLTVT.